This entry lists 21 T cell receptor beta chains sequenced from one sample in a study of T-cell memory formation after mild COVID-19. TCRdb ran MiXCR on the 5' RACE reads and lists one entry per CDR3 protein. The data hold roughly 89,000 distinct CDR3 sequences, with 10% to 15% observed a single time. The sequencing input was PBMCs or a T cell subset sorted from them (not recorded which). The receptors shown here come from an adult woman who had mild COVID-19 (a few samples of this study predate the infection). Cell type and time point are not known.

This clonotype was counted a few times. The chain combines TRBV11-2 with TRBJ2-2; TRBD2 might be the D (6 bases). The ends were cut back, 2 bases at V and 5 bases at J, with 12 bases in the middle. The CDR3 is 15 amino acids. The V gene's germline CDR1 is SGHAT and CDR2 FQNNGV. CDR3 sequence reads: CASSLMREDTGELFF. For the CDR3, the DNA is TGTGCCAGCAGCTTAATGAGGGAGGATACCGGGGAGCTGTTTTTT.

This chain connects TRBV9 to TRBJ2-3, with 9 bases aligning to TRBD1. The V gene's germline CDR1 is SGDLS and CDR2 YYNGEE. Losses at the gene ends were 0 bases for V and 2 bases for J; bases not matched to a gene: 1. The CDR3 covers 15 residues. In DNA, the CDR3 is TGTGCCAGCAGCGTAGGGACAGGGGTCACAGATACGCAGTATTTT. Translating gives CASSVGTGVTDTQYF. Based on the CDR3 plus reference TRBV9 and TRBJ2-3, the full variable domain is DSGVTQTPKHLITATGQRVTLRCSPRSGDLSVYWYQQSLDQGLQFLIQYYNGEERAKGNILERFSAQQFPDLHSELNLSSLELGDSALYFCASSVGTGVTDTQYFGPGTRLTVL.

This clonotype was counted many times. The V and J genes are TRBV7-9 and TRBJ1-1; D is unresolved. V was pared by 5 bases and J by 3 bases, with 7 bases between. Per germline, CDR1 SEHNR and CDR2 FQNEAQ (reference sequence). CDR3 length equals 12 residues. CDR3 sequence reads: CASSLSDTEAFF. The CDR3 DNA sequence: TGTGCCAGCAGCCTTTCGGACACTGAAGCTTTCTTT.

This clonotype came up a few times. This chain connects TRBV7-8 to TRBJ2-5; D is undetermined. The germline V and J ends were trimmed by 5 bases and 2 bases, with 9 bases remaining between them. CDR3 length: 13 amino acids. Per germline, CDR1 SGHVS and CDR2 FQNEAQ. The CDR3 sequence is CASSPDNQETQYF. CDR3 coding DNA: TGTGCCAGCAGCCCCGATAATCAAGAGACCCAGTACTTC.

This chain uses TRBV5-6 with TRBJ2-1, with a weak D call TRBD1 (5 bases). Trimming removed 0 bases at V and 6 bases at J, with 19 bases between. The V gene's germline CDR1 is SGHDT and CDR2 YYEEEE. The length of the CDR3 is 17 residues. The CDR3 DNA sequence: TGTGCCAGCAGCTTGGTGGGCGGACAAGGTTCGTCCAATGAGCAGTTCTTC. As protein: CASSLVGGQGSSNEQFF. Together with reference TRBV5-6 and TRBJ2-1, the CDR3 gives the full variable domain: DAGVTQSPTHLIKTRGQQVTLRCSPKSGHDTVSWYQQALGQGPQFIFQYYEEEERQRGNFPDRFSGHQFPNYSSELNVNALLLGDSALYLCASSLVGGQGSSNEQFFGPGTRLTVL.

Only a few counts were recorded for this clonotype. This chain uses TRBV2 with TRBJ1-6; perhaps TRBD1 as D (6 bases). The CDR3 is made up of 13 amino acids. CDR1 and CDR2 (germline): SNHLY, FYNNEI. V lost 4 bases to trimming and J lost 7 bases, with 8 bases between them. The CDR3 DNA follows: TGTGCCAGCAGTGTAAGGGGGAATTCACCCCTCCACTTT. Translation: CASSVRGNSPLHF.

This clonotype was counted between two and nine times. The chain recombines TRBV30 with TRBJ2-5; the match to TRBD2 covers 14 bases. CDR1 and CDR2 (germline): GTSNPN, SVGIG (reference sequence). CDR3 length: 15 amino acids. V trimming: 3 bases; J trimming: 5 bases; junction bases outside the gene matches: 5. The CDR3 loop reads CAWRRGTSGGETQYF. The DNA of the CDR3 is TGTGCCTGGAGACGGGGGACTAGCGGGGGTGAGACCCAGTACTTC.

In its sample, this clonotype was seen a few times. The chain is built from TRBV29-1 and TRBJ2-2, with D possibly called TRBD1 or TRBD2 (5 bases each). Looked up from germline, CDR1 is SQVTM and CDR2 is ANQGSEA. V dropped 3 bases and J dropped 1 base, with 9 bases sitting between them. The CDR3 is 14 residues long. The CDR3, as DNA: TGCAGCGTTGAGGCAGGGAGGAACACCGGGGAGCTGTTTTTT. Its translation: CSVEAGRNTGELFF.

The chain combines TRBV5-1 with TRBJ1-5; 9 bases match TRBD1. Germline-derived CDR1 and CDR2 are SGHRS and YFSETQ. After removal of 0 bases from V and 2 bases from J, the junction contained 0 bases not matched to a gene. CDR3 length: 15 amino acids. The CDR3 nucleotides read TGCGCCAGCAGCTTGGGGACAGGGGGCAATCAGCCCCAGCATTTT. Translating gives CASSLGTGGNQPQHF.

The chain carries TRBV18 and TRBJ2-7, with D possibly matching TRBD2 (6 bases). V was trimmed by 3 bases and J by 0 bases, leaving 24 bases between them. The CDR3 has 19 residues. Per the germline V gene, CDR1 is KGHSH and CDR2 is LQKENI. CDR3 residues: CASSPPPGLDTIVSYEQYF. The CDR3 DNA reads TGTGCCAGCTCACCCCCGCCGGGACTGGACACAATCGTCTCCTACGAGCAGTACTTC.

The chain combines TRBV5-1 with TRBJ2-1, with 12 bases lining up with TRBD2. CDR1 is SGHRS and CDR2 is YFSETQ in the germline V gene. V was pared by 4 bases and J by 9 bases, with 14 bases of the junction left unmatched. This CDR3 region has 17 residues. The CDR3 loop is CASSPPRLAGGPGEQFF. CDR3 coding DNA: TGCGCCAGCAGCCCCCCTCGGCTAGCGGGGGGGCCCGGTGAGCAGTTCTTC.

This clonotype was observed a few times. The genes are TRBV5-4 and TRBJ2-2; D is ambiguous. The CDR3 spans 16 residues. Between the trimmed V and J ends, which lost 4 bases and 6 bases, there was a span of 19 bases. Germline V gene sequence: CDR1 SGHNT, CDR2 YYREEE (reference sequence). CDR3 nucleotides: TGTGCCAGCAGCGCGGCCTCGCCCTTAGGGTCCGGGGAGCTGTTTTTT. It yields the protein CASSAASPLGSGELFF.

This clonotype was detected a few times. J is TRBJ2-4 and V is TRBV20-1; 7 nucleotides align to TRBD2. Germline CDR1 reads DFQATT; CDR2 reads SNEGSKA (reference sequence). This CDR3 comprises 18 residues. Unmatched junction bases numbered 17, after V lost 1 base and J lost 5 bases. CDR3 in DNA: TGCAGTGCTAGAGGCTTGGGTGGACACTTGCGGGAGCAAAACATTCAGTACTTC. This sequence encodes CSARGLGGHLREQNIQYF.

Only a few counts were recorded for this clonotype. The CDR3 is CASSQDWAEGLAKNIQYF. For the CDR3, the DNA is TGCGCCAGCAGCCAAGATTGGGCTGAGGGACTAGCCAAAAACATTCAGTACTTC. V gene TRBV4-3 combines with J gene TRBJ2-4, with D maybe TRBD2 (6 bases). Trimming shortened V by 0 bases and J by 0 bases, and 15 bases separated the two germline ends. Germline V gene sequence: CDR1 LGHNA, CDR2 YSLEER. The CDR3 spans 18 residues.

This clonotype was found a few times. This chain links TRBV11-2 with TRBJ2-2; D is unclear. Trimming stripped 4 bases from V and 3 bases from J, with 6 bases between. The CDR3 consists of 13 residues. Germline CDR1 and CDR2: SGHAT and FQNNGV. This CDR3 reads CASSWVYTGELFF. In DNA form, the CDR3 reads TGTGCCAGCAGCTGGGTCTACACCGGGGAGCTGTTTTTT.

This clonotype was picked up many times. The CDR3: CASSLALKWETQYF. DNA of the CDR3: TGTGCCAGCAGTTTAGCACTAAAGTGGGAGACCCAGTACTTC. The rearrangement links TRBV12-3 or TRBV12-4 to TRBJ2-5; D ambiguous. Trimming took 0 bases from V and 5 from J, leaving 10 bases between them. The CDR3 runs 14 residues.

The J gene is TRBJ1-1, the V gene TRBV19; 8 nucleotides match TRBD1. CDR1 LNHDA and CDR2 SQIVND come from the germline V gene (reference sequence). The CDR3 spans 16 residues. V lost 5 bases to trimming and J lost 6 bases; unmatched junction nucleotides: 14. DNA for the CDR3: TGTGCCAGTAGTTCTCCCTTGGACAGGGTAAACGCTGAAGCTTTCTTT. Translated: CASSSPLDRVNAEAFF.

The rearrangement uses TRBV13 and TRBJ2-5; D is uncertain. In germline, CDR1 is PRHDT, CDR2 FYEKMQ (reference sequence). The CDR3 totals 14 residues. The V end was cut by 1 base, the J end by 5 bases, with 11 bases between. The CDR3 sequence: CASSLVGMSETQYF. The DNA of the CDR3 is TGTGCCAGCAGCTTAGTGGGAATGAGTGAGACCCAGTACTTC.

V is TRBV6-5 and J is TRBJ2-1; TRBD1 agrees at 11 bases. Trimming cost V 4 bases and J 10 bases; bases outside gene matches: 6. Germline V gene lookup returns CDR1 MNHEY and CDR2 SVGAGI. CDR3 size: 14 residues. The CDR3 reads CASSFGQGANEQFF. The CDR3 DNA reads TGTGCCAGCAGTTTCGGACAGGGGGCTAACGAGCAGTTCTTC.

The chain carries TRBV4-1 and TRBJ2-5, with 9 bases aligning to TRBD1. J lost 1 base, V lost 1 base, and 7 bases had no gene match. CDR1 is MGHRA and CDR2 is YSYEKL in the germline V gene. There are 17 residues in the CDR3. For the CDR3, the DNA is TGCGCCAGCAGCCAAGTCGGGGGGACAGGGATCCAAGAGACCCAGTACTTC. It encodes CASSQVGGTGIQETQYF.

This clonotype came up a few times. This chain links TRBV20-1 with TRBJ1-5; the D gene is possibly TRBD1 (6 bases). The CDR3 spans 14 residues. The germline gives CDR1 DFQATT, CDR2 SNEGSKA (reference sequence). The V and J ends lost 3 bases and 3 bases respectively, with 12 bases between them. CDR3 bases: TGCAGTGCTAGGAAGACAGGAGTCAATCAGCCCCAGCATTTT. This translates into CSARKTGVNQPQHF.